These T cell receptor beta chains were read from a single sample in a study of cytomegalovirus exposure and HLA in healthy donors. Repertoires were generated with immunoSEQ multiplex PCR, while TCRdb's copy carries only in-frame clones and drops some. Of about 78,000 clones listed, almost 97% were seen once; the top ten hold 1.6%. The sample taken for sequencing was PBMCs. The receptors were gathered from a man between 18 and 29 years old in good health and CMV-seropositive. Both conserved end residues are part of each CDR3. The D gene is left open where the match is weak. Clone size is not always given. Where it is, it says once, few, many or a class for expanded clones.

clone_size	v_call	j_call	d_call	cdr3_nt	cdr3_aa
NA	TRBV5-3	TRBJ2-1	TRBD2	TGTGCCAGAAGCTTGACCGGGACTACCCTAAGAAGCAATGAGCAGTTCTTC	CARSLTGTTLRSNEQFF
NA	TRBV4-1	TRBJ2-7	TRBD1	TGCGCCAGCAGACATACAGGGGCCCCCGAGCAGTACTTC	CASRHTGAPEQYF
NA	TRBV19	TRBJ1-2	TRBD1	TGTGCCAGTAGACACCGGGACAGGGAGGGCTACACCTTC	CASRHRDREGYTF
once	TRBV10-3	TRBJ2-7	NA	TGTGCCATCAGTGGGGTGACAGAGGCCTACGAGCAGTACTTC	CAISGVTEAYEQYF
NA	TRBV15	TRBJ2-1	NA	TGTGCCACCAGCCCGAATAGAGGGTGGAATGAGCAGTTCTTC	CATSPNRGWNEQFF
NA	TRBV28	TRBJ1-1	NA	TGTGCCAGCAGTTTGGCGGGGGTCTTAGCTTTCTTT	CASSLAGVLAFF
NA	TRBV19	TRBJ1-1	TRBD1	TGTGCCAGTAGTCTAGAGGACAGGGTGCAAGAAGCTTTCTTT	CASSLEDRVQEAFF
NA	TRBV11-2	TRBJ2-7	TRBD1	TGTGCCAGCAGCTTCGGGGACAGCGCTGCCTACGAGCAGTACTTC	CASSFGDSAAYEQYF
NA	TRBV5-5	TRBJ2-7	TRBD2	TGTGCCAGCAGTCTCCTGGGACTAGCGGGATCCTCCTACGAGCAGTACTTC	CASSLLGLAGSSYEQYF
NA	TRBV29-1	TRBJ1-1	TRBD1	TGCAGCGTTGGGAGGACAGGGGAAGCTTTCTTT	CSVGRTGEAFF
NA	TRBV9	TRBJ2-7	TRBD1	TGTGCCAGCAGCGCGAGTCCGGGACAGGAAAGAAAAGATCAGTACTTC	CASSASPGQERKDQYF
NA	TRBV10-3	TRBJ1-2	NA	TGTGCCATCAGTGAGAGGCAGGTATCCTCCTATGGCTACACCTTC	CAISERQVSSYGYTF
once	TRBV28	TRBJ2-3	NA	TGTGCCGGCCAGAGGCTACGCACAGATACGCAGTATTTT	CAGQRLRTDTQYF
NA	TRBV19	TRBJ2-2	TRBD1	TGTGCCAGTAGAGATACCGGGACAGGCCGCACCGGGGAGCTGTTTTTT	CASRDTGTGRTGELFF
NA	TRBV28	TRBJ2-1	TRBD1	TGTGCCAGCATCTTGACAGGGGAACAAGGGGAGCAGTTCTTC	CASILTGEQGEQFF
NA	TRBV28	TRBJ2-7	TRBD1	TGTGCCAGCAGTTCCGGACAGGGTCCTATAGATCGGTACTTC	CASSSGQGPIDRYF
NA	TRBV19	TRBJ2-7	TRBD2	TGTGCCAGTAAGTTCGCTAGCGGAAGCTCCTACGAGCAGTACTTC	CASKFASGSSYEQYF
NA	TRBV5-1	TRBJ1-1	TRBD1	TGCGCCAGCGGACAGGGGGCTGGGGACACTGAAGCTTTCTTT	CASGQGAGDTEAFF
NA	TRBV18	TRBJ2-1	NA	TGTGCCAGCTCACCCCTGGCAGGGGATGAGCAGTTCTTC	CASSPLAGDEQFF
NA	TRBV6-5	TRBJ1-1	NA	TGTGCCAGCAGTTACTCCTCTATGAACACTGAAGCTTTCTTT	CASSYSSMNTEAFF
NA	TRBV5-1	TRBJ2-1	NA	TGCGCCAGCAGTAAAATGCCCCGGAGCGCCCTGTACAATGAGCAGTTCTTC	CASSKMPRSALYNEQFF
NA	TRBV27	TRBJ1-2	NA	TGTGCCAGCAGTTTACGGGCAGGGAGGGGTATGCTTGGCTACACCTTC	CASSLRAGRGMLGYTF
NA	TRBV6-1	TRBJ2-5	TRBD2	TGTGCCAGCAGTGAAAAACTAGCGGTTATCCAAGAGACCCAGTACTTC	CASSEKLAVIQETQYF
NA	TRBV25-1	TRBJ1-4	NA	TGTGCCAGCAGTGAACCGGTCGGGTTGATGGAAAAACTGTTTTTT	CASSEPVGLMEKLFF
NA	TRBV7-9	TRBJ2-7	NA	TGTGCCAGCAGCTTTTCACAGGACGAGCAGTACTTC	CASSFSQDEQYF
NA	TRBV30	TRBJ1-2	TRBD1	TGTGCCTCCACAGGGGGCGGCGGCTACACCTTC	CASTGGGGYTF
NA	TRBV5-5	TRBJ2-5	NA	TGTGCCAGCAAATATTGGACCCAGTACTTC	CASKYWTQYF
NA	TRBV6-1	TRBJ1-2	NA	TGTGCCAGCAGGGCCTATGGCTACACCTTC	CASRAYGYTF
NA	TRBV30	TRBJ1-1	TRBD1	TGTGCCTGGAGCCCGACAGGGGATGAAGCTTTCTTT	CAWSPTGDEAFF
NA	TRBV30	TRBJ2-5	TRBD2	TGTGCCTGGAGTGCAATTGGCGGGAGTCAAGAGACCCAGTACTTC	CAWSAIGGSQETQYF
NA	TRBV7-9	TRBJ1-2	TRBD1	TGTGCCAGCAGCTTTGGACCGGGGGACAGGTACGGCTACACCTTC	CASSFGPGDRYGYTF
NA	TRBV5-5	TRBJ2-7	TRBD1	TGTGCCAGCAGCTTAGGGACAGGAGCGTACGAGCAGTACTTC	CASSLGTGAYEQYF
NA	TRBV27	TRBJ2-2	NA	TGTGCCAGCAGTTTTAGCGGTAACACCGGGGAGCTGTTTTTT	CASSFSGNTGELFF
NA	TRBV6-6	TRBJ1-5	NA	TGTGCCAGCAGTTACCAGGGAGGGCAGCCCCAGCATTTT	CASSYQGGQPQHF
NA	TRBV5-1	TRBJ1-1	NA	TGCGCCAGCAGCTTTCGGTTAGAGAACACTGAAGCTTTCTTT	CASSFRLENTEAFF
NA	TRBV10-3	TRBJ1-5	NA	TGTGCCATCAGTGATGCAGGGCGATATAGCAATCAGCCCCAGCATTTT	CAISDAGRYSNQPQHF
NA	TRBV10-3	TRBJ2-3	NA	TGTGCCATCAGTGAGCTTGACAGTCGTGGGCGGTATTTT	CAISELDSRGRYF
NA	TRBV9	TRBJ2-7	TRBD1	TGTGCCAGCAATGGACAGGGGCTAACCTACGAGCAGTACTTC	CASNGQGLTYEQYF
NA	TRBV4-1	TRBJ1-2	TRBD1	TGCGCCAGCAGCCAAGTGGACAGGGGGCTCAGTGGCTACACCTTC	CASSQVDRGLSGYTF
once	TRBV7-6	TRBJ2-1	NA	TGTGCCAGCAGCTTAGAACTAGCAGTGGCTCTAAATGAGCAGTTCTTC	CASSLELAVALNEQFF
NA	TRBV6-6	TRBJ1-1	TRBD1	TGTGCCAGCCTCGGGACAGGGCGGGAAGCTTTCTTT	CASLGTGREAFF
NA	TRBV5-1	TRBJ2-7	NA	TGCGCCAGCAGCTTACAGGGTGGTGACTACGAGCAGTACTTC	CASSLQGGDYEQYF
NA	TRBV27	TRBJ1-1	NA	TGTGCCAGCAGTTTCTACCCCCAGGGGAGAGGCACTGAAGCTTTCTTT	CASSFYPQGRGTEAFF
NA	TRBV10-3	TRBJ2-2	TRBD2	TGTGCCATCAGTTACCCAGTTGGTAGCGGGGCGAACACCGGGGAGCTGTTTTTT	CAISYPVGSGANTGELFF
few	TRBV6-5	TRBJ2-2	TRBD1	TGTGCCAGCAGTTACCCGGGACAGGGGGATACCGGGGAGCTGTTTTTT	CASSYPGQGDTGELFF
NA	TRBV4-1	TRBJ2-7	TRBD2	TGCGCCAGCAGCCACTTGGGACTAGCGGGGCTAGGGGGGACCGGGAAGTACTTC	CASSHLGLAGLGGTGKYF
NA	TRBV4-1	TRBJ2-4	NA	TGCGCCAGCAGCCCTGGCAGGGCCTTAGCCAAAAACATTCAGTACTTC	CASSPGRALAKNIQYF
NA	TRBV5-1	TRBJ2-1	TRBD2	TGCGCCAGCAGCTTGCAATTGCTAGCGGGAAGGTACAATGAGCAGTTCTTC	CASSLQLLAGRYNEQFF
NA	TRBV6-5	TRBJ1-4	TRBD1	TGTGCCAGCAGGCCGAACATACAGGGGAGGGAAAAACTGTTTTTT	CASRPNIQGREKLFF
NA	TRBV7-9	TRBJ2-2	TRBD1	TGTGCCAGCAGCTGGGACAGGGAGATCACCGGGGAGCTGTTTTTT	CASSWDREITGELFF
NA	TRBV5-1	TRBJ2-2	NA	TGCGCCAGCAGCTTTAGAAACACCGGGGAGCTGTTTTTT	CASSFRNTGELFF
NA	TRBV18	TRBJ1-1	TRBD1	TGTGCCAGCTCACAACGGACAGGGGGCGGAAAGAACACTGAAGCTTTCTTT	CASSQRTGGGKNTEAFF
NA	TRBV30	TRBJ1-4	NA	TGTGCCTGGAGTGTGGGGCAGGTCGAAAAACTGTTTTTT	CAWSVGQVEKLFF
NA	TRBV5-4	TRBJ2-3	TRBD1	TGTGCCAGCAGCCGAGGGGACAGGAGGCCCACAGATACGCAGTATTTT	CASSRGDRRPTDTQYF
NA	TRBV18	TRBJ1-2	TRBD1	TGTGCCAGCTCACCCTCGACAGGGTCGGACTATGGCTACACCTTC	CASSPSTGSDYGYTF